Each of the 12 T cell receptor beta chains below was sequenced from the same sample in a study of T-cell reconstitution after alpha-beta-depleted transplantation in children. TCRbeta library preparation incorporated unique molecular identifiers. Using its own MiXCR run on the PCR reads, TCRdb lists one record per CDR3 protein. Of roughly 200,000 distinct CDR3 sequences in the sample, under 8.5% were seen once. Sequencing used PBMCs, mostly from graft donor cells, obtained 360 days after TCRalphabeta/CD19-depleted stem cell transplant. The receptor source for this set is a male patient between 2 and 15 years old who had a stem cell transplant for acute myeloid leukemia, so the T cells may come from the graft donor.

This clonotype has only a few counts. J is TRBJ2-5 and V is TRBV10-3; D possibly corresponds to TRBD2 (5 bases). The CDR3 runs to 15 residues. Trimming shortened V by 3 bases and J by 4 bases, and 15 bases separated the two germline ends. Germline values: CDR1 ENHRY, CDR2 SYGVKD. CDR3 in DNA: TGTGCCATCAGTGAATCGGGGAAGGTCACAGAGACCCAGTACTTC. As protein: CAISESGKVTETQYF.

V usage is TRBV5-1 and J usage is TRBJ1-2, with D hard to call. The CDR3 sequence is 15 residues long. The V end lost 2 bases, the J end lost 1 base, and 12 bases lay between the germline ends. CDR1 SGHRS and CDR2 YFSETQ come from the germline V gene. The CDR3: CASSFQAAFNYGYTF. DNA of the CDR3: TGCGCCAGCAGCTTCCAGGCCGCCTTTAACTATGGCTACACCTTC.

This clonotype has only a few counts. This chain joins TRBV7-8 and TRBJ2-7; a weak D match, TRBD2 (5 bases). The CDR3 has 14 residues. Germline CDR1 and CDR2: SGHVS and FQNEAQ. Trimming removed 4 bases from V and 3 bases from J, with 13 bases in between. The chain's CDR3 is CASSSYLGGYEQYF. The DNA of the CDR3 is TGTGCCAGCAGCTCCTATCTAGGAGGCTACGAGCAGTACTTC.

This clonotype was observed at least ten times. The chain's CDR3 is CSVEPQLAGTRDTQYF. CDR3 DNA: TGCAGCGTTGAACCGCAACTAGCGGGGACCAGAGATACGCAGTATTTT. The V call is TRBV29-1, the J call TRBJ2-3; 10 bases align to TRBD2. This CDR3 is built from 16 residues. Germline-derived CDR1 and CDR2 are SQVTM and ANQGSEA. V lost 2 bases to trimming and J lost 5 bases; unmatched junction nucleotides: 10.

This clonotype was detected only a few times. The chain uses TRBV5-6 and TRBJ1-2; D gene ambiguous. V lost 2 bases and J lost 4, with 9 bases in between. The germline V gene encodes CDR1 SGHDT and CDR2 YYEEEE. This CDR3 region has 13 residues. The CDR3 is CASSFRRSYGYTF. The CDR3 nucleotides are TGTGCCAGCAGCTTCCGTCGGAGCTATGGCTACACCTTC.

In this sample, this clonotype turned up many times. The V call is TRBV12-3 or TRBV12-4, the J call TRBJ1-5, with D hard to call. Trimming shortened V by 5 bases and J by 7 bases, and 9 bases separated the two germline ends. The CDR3 is 12 amino acids. CDR3 DNA: TGTGCCAGCAGTGTTTCGGGGCAGCCCCAGCATTTT. Residues: CASSVSGQPQHF.

The chain carries TRBV2 and TRBJ2-3; D is possibly TRBD1 (6 bases). The CDR3 length is 13 residues. Trimming left V 6 bases short and J 2 bases short, with 9 bases between. From germline, CDR1 is SNHLY and CDR2 FYNNEI. This CDR3 is CASSGQTTDTQYF. The CDR3 DNA reads TGTGCCAGCAGCGGACAGACCACAGATACGCAGTATTTT.

This clonotype showed up just a few times. The chain joins TRBV30 to TRBJ1-1; weak D call: TRBD1 (5 bases). The germline CDR1 and CDR2 sequences are GTSNPN and SVGIG (reference sequence). The length of the CDR3 is 14 residues. Trimming removed 0 bases at V and 8 bases at J, with 16 bases between. CDR3 nucleotide sequence: TGTGCCTGGAGTGTACCGTATGTGAAGGGGGAAGCTTTCTTT. Amino acids: CAWSVPYVKGEAFF.

V gene TRBV12-3 or TRBV12-4 combines with J gene TRBJ1-3; TRBD1 aligns across 7 bases. The CDR3 spans 14 residues. The junction had 5 bases not matched to a gene; V was cut back by 7 bases and J by 2 bases. CDR3 nucleotides: TGTGCCAGCACTGTGGGGACAGCTGGAAACACCATATATTTT. This sequence encodes CASTVGTAGNTIYF.

A few counts support this clonotype. The chain links TRBV28 to TRBJ2-1; the D gene is possibly TRBD2 (6 bases). V was trimmed by 2 bases and J by 8 bases, leaving 13 bases between them. Germline V lookup: CDR1 MDHEN, CDR2 SYDVKM. CDR3 size: 14 residues. In nucleotides, the CDR3 is TGTGCCAGCAGTTTACTGCGTAGGAGGGATGAGCAGTTCTTC. Amino acids: CASSLLRRRDEQFF.

The gene calls are TRBV15 and TRBJ2-3; the match to TRBD2 covers 8 bases. CDR3 length: 16 residues. The V and J ends lost 9 bases and 2 bases, in that order; junction bases with no gene match: 13. Germline CDR1 and CDR2: LNHNV and YYDKDF (reference sequence). As DNA, the CDR3 is TGTGCCACAAGTTCTCCGGGACTAGACCTCACAGATACGCAGTATTTT. It translates to CATSSPGLDLTDTQYF. Variable domain in full (rest from reference TRBV15 and TRBJ2-3): DAMVIQNPRYQVTQFGKPVTLSCSQTLNHNVMYWYQQKSSQAPKLLFHYYDKDFNNEADTPDNFQSRRPNTSFCFLDIRSPGLGDTAMYLCATSSPGLDLTDTQYFGPGTRLTVL.

This clonotype occurred many times. This chain joins TRBV7-9 and TRBJ1-1; no reliable D call. V dropped 3 bases and J dropped 1 base, with 9 bases sitting between them. From germline, CDR1 is SEHNR and CDR2 FQNEAQ (reference sequence). The CDR3 extends over 14 amino acids. CDR3 sequence reads: CASSLRAGNTEAFF. CDR3 bases: TGTGCCAGCAGCTTGAGGGCGGGGAACACTGAAGCTTTCTTT.